The entry below gives a single T cell receptor beta chain sequence along with its context. Libraries of TCR beta came from iRepertoire HTBI primers plus Arm-PCR of CDR3 regions. Using its own MiXCR run on the multiplex PCR reads, TCRdb lists one record per CDR3 protein. The data contain about 470,000 distinct CDR3 sequences, less than 25% of them singletons. The data stem from a study of regulatory T cells in long-lasting Graves disease. Germline-derived CDR1 and CDR2 are LNHDA and SQIVND (reference sequence). V was trimmed by 6 bases and J by 6 bases, leaving 12 bases between them. The CDR3 extends over 12 amino acids. Time point meaning: persistent/refractory GD, antithyroid drugs over 5 years with positive TRAb. TCR sequences were obtained from RNA taken from PBMCs.

The receptor's source is a female donor with Graves disease. Sequencing used peripheral blood mononuclear cells (PBMCs), obtained when the disease was refractory, from a patient treated with antithyroid drugs. The rearrangement links TRBV19 to TRBJ2-7; D unclear. CDR3 sequence reads: CASSNPASEQYF. The CDR3 DNA reads TGTGCCAGTAGCAATCCCGCGTCCGAGCAGTACTTC.